These 9 T cell receptor beta chains came from one sample sequenced in a study of blood T cell repertoires in COVID-19. TCRdb keeps only in-frame clones here, not all; method: immunoSEQ multiplex PCR. The profile shows about 200,000 clones, 70% to 90% of them singletons. The sequenced sample consisted of PBMCs or T cells enriched from blood (not recorded which). All receptors come from a middle-aged woman in a cohort exposed to, infected with or recovered from COVID-19 (not recorded which).

The chain is built from TRBV27 and TRBJ1-6; possible D gene TRBD1, 5 bases. The CDR3 is 15 residues long. The V gene's germline CDR1 is MNHEY and CDR2 SMNVEV (reference sequence). Between the trimmed V and J ends, which lost 7 bases and 7 bases, there was a span of 17 bases. CDR3 in amino acids: CASTEGRPRNSPLHF. The CDR3 coding sequence is TGTGCCAGCACCGAGGGGAGGCCTCGGAATTCACCCCTCCACTTT.

The rearrangement joins TRBV1 to TRBJ1-4; TRBD1 was called by the table and not checked on the DNA. TRBV1 is a pseudogene locus. This CDR3 is 18 amino acids long. CDR3 loop: CTSSRTGEFSDSNEKLFF. The CDR3 DNA is TGCACCAGCAGTCGGACAGGCGAATTCTCCGATAGTAATGAAAAACTGTTTTTT.

The V call is TRBV20-1, the J call TRBJ2-3, with 15 bases matching TRBD2. CDR1 and CDR2 (germline): DFQATT, SNEGSKA (reference sequence). The CDR3 length is 17 residues. The V segment lost 3 bases and the J segment 6 bases; nucleotides outside the gene matches: 10. This CDR3 is CSASGLAGGPITDTQYF. In nucleotides, the CDR3 is TGCAGTGCTAGTGGACTAGCGGGGGGGCCAATCACGGATACGCAGTATTTT.

V gene TRBV9 combines with J gene TRBJ1-1; 9 nucleotides agree with TRBD1. This CDR3 is 15 amino acids long. J was trimmed by 6 bases and V by 3 bases; bases with no gene match: 9. From germline, CDR1 is SGDLS and CDR2 YYNGEE. The CDR3 nucleotides are TGTGCCAGCAGCGGACCGGGACAGGGAAGGTCTGAAGCTTTCTTT. Its protein is CASSGPGQGRSEAFF.

This clone was seen only a few times. The chain recombines TRBV7-9 with TRBJ1-3; D unresolved. The CDR3 consists of 16 residues. Trimming took off 4 bases at V and 6 bases at J, with 19 bases between the two ends. Per the germline V gene, CDR1 is SEHNR and CDR2 is FQNEAQ (reference sequence). The CDR3 spells CASSSNPGERKNTIYF. CDR3 in DNA: TGTGCCAGCAGCTCCAACCCGGGAGAAAGAAAAAACACCATATATTTT.

The chain employs TRBV28 and TRBJ1-1, with D maybe TRBD1 (6 bases). Per germline, CDR1 MDHEN and CDR2 SYDVKM. The V end lost 8 bases, the J end lost 4 bases, and 17 bases lay between the germline ends. The CDR3 is made up of 14 amino acids. The CDR3: CASRSWGRSTEAFF. The CDR3 DNA follows: TGTGCCAGCCGTTCGTGGGGGCGTAGCACTGAAGCTTTCTTT.

V gene TRBV5-1 combines with J gene TRBJ2-3, with TRBD2 identical over 12 bases. From germline, CDR1 is SGHRS and CDR2 YFSETQ. CDR3 length equals 16 residues. The J segment lost 1 base and the V segment lost 2 bases, leaving 2 bases of the junction unmatched. CDR3 region: CASSLLAGGRTDTQYF. The CDR3, as DNA: TGCGCCAGCAGCTTACTAGCGGGGGGCCGCACAGATACGCAGTATTTT.

The V gene is TRBV28, the J gene TRBJ1-5, with D uncertain. CDR1 is MDHEN and CDR2 is SYDVKM in the germline V gene. V was shortened by 3 bases and J by 1 base, with 13 bases between the two germline ends. The CDR3 runs to 16 residues. The DNA of the CDR3 is TGTGCCAGCAGTTTTAAAGCTTTGGTGAGCAATCAGCCCCAGCATTTT. Protein sequence: CASSFKALVSNQPQHF.

This chain links TRBV11-3 with TRBJ1-1, with a tentative D call TRBD1 (6 bases). Germline assignment: CDR1 SGHNT and CDR2 YENEEA. This CDR3 has 15 amino acids. V lost 1 base and J 5 bases, leaving 14 bases between the germline ends. CDR3 region: CASSLGVGGDTEAFF. DNA of the CDR3: TGTGCCAGCAGCTTAGGGGTAGGGGGAGATACTGAAGCTTTCTTT. Combining the CDR3 with reference TRBV11-3 and TRBJ1-1 gives the whole variable domain EAGVVQSPRYKIIEKKQPVAFWCNPISGHNTLYWYLQNLGQGPELLIRYENEEAVDDSQLPKDRFSAERLKGVDSTLKIQPAELGDSAVYLCASSLGVGGDTEAFFGQGTRLTVV.